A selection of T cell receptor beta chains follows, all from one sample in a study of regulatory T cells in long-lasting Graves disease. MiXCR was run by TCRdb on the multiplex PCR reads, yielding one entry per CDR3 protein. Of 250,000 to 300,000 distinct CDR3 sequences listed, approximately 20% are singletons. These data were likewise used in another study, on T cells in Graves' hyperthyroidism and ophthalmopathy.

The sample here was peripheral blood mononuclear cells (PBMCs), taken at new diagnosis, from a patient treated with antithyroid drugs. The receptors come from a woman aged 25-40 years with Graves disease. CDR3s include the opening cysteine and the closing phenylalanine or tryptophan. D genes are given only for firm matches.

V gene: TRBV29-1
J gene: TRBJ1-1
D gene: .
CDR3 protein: CSVTPGRLNTEAFF

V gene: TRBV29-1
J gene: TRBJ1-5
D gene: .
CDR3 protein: CSVDTGRQDQPQHF

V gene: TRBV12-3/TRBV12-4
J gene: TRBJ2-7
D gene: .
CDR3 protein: CASSFAGLYEQYF

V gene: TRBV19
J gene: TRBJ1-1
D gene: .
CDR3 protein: CASSIQTFAEAFF

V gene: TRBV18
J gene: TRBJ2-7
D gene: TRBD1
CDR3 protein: CASSPPMGQSSYEQYF

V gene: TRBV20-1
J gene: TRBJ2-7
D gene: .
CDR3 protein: CSARDMAGSSYEQYF

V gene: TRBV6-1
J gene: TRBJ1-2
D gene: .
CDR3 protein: CASSAVYGYTF

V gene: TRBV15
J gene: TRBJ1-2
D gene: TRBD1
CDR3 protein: CATSKGTANYGYTF

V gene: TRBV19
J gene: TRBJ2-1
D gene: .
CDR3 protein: CASSISGQSTNEQFF

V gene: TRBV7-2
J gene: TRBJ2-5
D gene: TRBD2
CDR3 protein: CASSLRWGGKETQYF

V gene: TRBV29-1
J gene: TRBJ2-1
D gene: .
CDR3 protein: CSVEVSGWDTYNEQFF

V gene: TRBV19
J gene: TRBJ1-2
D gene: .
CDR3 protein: CASSEQGRGYGYTF

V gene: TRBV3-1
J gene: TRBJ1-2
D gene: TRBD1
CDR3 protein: CASSHASGTGYGYTF

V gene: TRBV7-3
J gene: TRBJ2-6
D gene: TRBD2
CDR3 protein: CASSTRGGSGANVLTF

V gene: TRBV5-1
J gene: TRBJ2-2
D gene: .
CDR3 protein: CASSPPSYTGELFF

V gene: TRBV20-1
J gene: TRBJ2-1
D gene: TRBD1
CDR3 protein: CSAEGQTAYNEQFF

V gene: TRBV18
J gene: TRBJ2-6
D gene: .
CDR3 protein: CASSPDSGANVLTF

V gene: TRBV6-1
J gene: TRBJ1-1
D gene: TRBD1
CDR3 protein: CASSESTGVNTEAFF

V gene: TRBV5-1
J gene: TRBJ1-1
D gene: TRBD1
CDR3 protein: CASSLVGGQGSFF

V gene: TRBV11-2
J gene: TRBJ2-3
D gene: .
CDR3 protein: CASSLRGSLVMDTQYF

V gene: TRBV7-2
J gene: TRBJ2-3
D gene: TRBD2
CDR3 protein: CASSLGLAGGLDTQYF

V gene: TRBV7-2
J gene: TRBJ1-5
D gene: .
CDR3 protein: CASSLRRNSNQPQHF

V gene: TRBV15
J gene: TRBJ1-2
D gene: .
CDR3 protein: CATSRVLRGDGYTF

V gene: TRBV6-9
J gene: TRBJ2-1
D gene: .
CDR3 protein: CASSYRWASSYNEQFF

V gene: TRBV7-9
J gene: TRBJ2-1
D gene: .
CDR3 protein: CASRADYAGLDEQFF

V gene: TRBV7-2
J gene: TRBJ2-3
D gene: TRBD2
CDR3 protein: CASSFSGGAHTDTQYF

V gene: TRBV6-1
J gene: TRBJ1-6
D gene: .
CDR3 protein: CASSLSVGSPLHF

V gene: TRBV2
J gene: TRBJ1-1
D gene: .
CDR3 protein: CASRATGNTEAFF

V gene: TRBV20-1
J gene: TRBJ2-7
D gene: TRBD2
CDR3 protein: CSATPLAGVSYEQYF

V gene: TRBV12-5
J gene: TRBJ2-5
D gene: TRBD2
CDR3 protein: CASSEPTSGEETQYF

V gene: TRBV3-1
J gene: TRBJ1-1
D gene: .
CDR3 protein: CASSQEGFETEAFF

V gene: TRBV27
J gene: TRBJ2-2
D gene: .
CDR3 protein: CASSQQGGELFF

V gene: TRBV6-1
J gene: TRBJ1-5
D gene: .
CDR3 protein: CASTLGSYQPQHF

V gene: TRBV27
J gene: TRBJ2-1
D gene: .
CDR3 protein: CASLGGPGYNEQFF

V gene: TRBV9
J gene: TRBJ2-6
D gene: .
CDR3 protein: CASSVATAAGANVLTF

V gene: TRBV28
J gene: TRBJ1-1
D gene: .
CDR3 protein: CASSPPGLLNTEAFF

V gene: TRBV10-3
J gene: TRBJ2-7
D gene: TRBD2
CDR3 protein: CAISERRGLARGGEQYF

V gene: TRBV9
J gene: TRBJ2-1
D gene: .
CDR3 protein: CASSVSGQATKFF

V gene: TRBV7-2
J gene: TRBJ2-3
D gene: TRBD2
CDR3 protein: CASSAHGTSGDDTQYF

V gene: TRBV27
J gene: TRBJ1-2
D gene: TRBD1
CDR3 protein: CASSSSGGSGYTF

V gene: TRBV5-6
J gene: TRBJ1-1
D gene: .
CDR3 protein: CASRPSEAFF

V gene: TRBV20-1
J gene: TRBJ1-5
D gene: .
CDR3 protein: CSLRQAPNQPQHF

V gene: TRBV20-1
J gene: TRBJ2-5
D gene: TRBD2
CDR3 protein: CSARIAGRPQETQYF

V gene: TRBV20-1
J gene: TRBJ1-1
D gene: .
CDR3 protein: CSARELVNTEAFF

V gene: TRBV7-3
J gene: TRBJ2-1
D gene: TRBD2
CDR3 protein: CASSAIAGGYNEQFF

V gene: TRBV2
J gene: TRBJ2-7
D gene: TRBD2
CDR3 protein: CASSEMRGGYEQYF

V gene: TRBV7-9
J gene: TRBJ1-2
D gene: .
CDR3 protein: CASSLAGQEGYTF

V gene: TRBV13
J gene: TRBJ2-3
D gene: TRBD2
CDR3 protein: CASSRGGSTDTQYF

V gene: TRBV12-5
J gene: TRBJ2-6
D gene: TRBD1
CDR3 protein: CASGPLGTASSGANVLTF

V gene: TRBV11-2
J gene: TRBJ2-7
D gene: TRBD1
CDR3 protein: CASSFRQGGYEQYF

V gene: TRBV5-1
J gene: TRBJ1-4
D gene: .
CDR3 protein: CASSFGTNNEKLFF